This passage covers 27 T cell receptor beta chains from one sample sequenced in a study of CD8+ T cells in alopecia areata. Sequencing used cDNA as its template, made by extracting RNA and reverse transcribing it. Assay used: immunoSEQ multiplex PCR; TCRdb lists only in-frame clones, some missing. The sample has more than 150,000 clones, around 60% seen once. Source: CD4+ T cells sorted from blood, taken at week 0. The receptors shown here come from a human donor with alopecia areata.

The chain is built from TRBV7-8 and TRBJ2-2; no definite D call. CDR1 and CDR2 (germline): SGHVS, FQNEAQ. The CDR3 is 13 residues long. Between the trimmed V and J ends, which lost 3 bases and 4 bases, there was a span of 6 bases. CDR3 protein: CASSFQSTGELFF. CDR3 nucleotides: TGTGCCAGCAGCTTCCAAAGCACCGGGGAGCTGTTTTTT.

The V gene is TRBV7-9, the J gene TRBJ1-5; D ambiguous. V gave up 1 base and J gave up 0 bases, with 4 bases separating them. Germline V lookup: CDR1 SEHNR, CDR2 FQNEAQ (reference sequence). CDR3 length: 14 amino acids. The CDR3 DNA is TGTGCCAGCAGCTTAGACATTAGCAATCAGCCCCAGCATTTT. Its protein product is CASSLDISNQPQHF.

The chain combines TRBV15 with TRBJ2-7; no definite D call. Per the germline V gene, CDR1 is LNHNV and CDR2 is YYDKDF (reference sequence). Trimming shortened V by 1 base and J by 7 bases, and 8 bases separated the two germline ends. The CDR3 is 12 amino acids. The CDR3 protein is CATSRGEREQYF. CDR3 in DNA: TGTGCCACCAGCAGAGGAGAGAGGGAGCAGTACTTC.

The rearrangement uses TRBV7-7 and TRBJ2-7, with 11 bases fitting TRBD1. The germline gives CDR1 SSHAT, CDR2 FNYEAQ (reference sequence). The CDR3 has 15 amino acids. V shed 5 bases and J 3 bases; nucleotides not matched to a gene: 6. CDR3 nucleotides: TGTGCCAGCAGCCCGGGACAGGGGGATTTCTACGAGCAGTACTTC. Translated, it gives CASSPGQGDFYEQYF.

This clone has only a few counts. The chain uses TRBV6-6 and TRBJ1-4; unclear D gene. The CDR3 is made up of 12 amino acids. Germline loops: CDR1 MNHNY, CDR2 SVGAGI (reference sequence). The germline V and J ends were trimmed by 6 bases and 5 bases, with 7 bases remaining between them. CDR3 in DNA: TGTGCCAGCAGGGGGAAGAATGAAAAACTGTTTTTT. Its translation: CASRGKNEKLFF.

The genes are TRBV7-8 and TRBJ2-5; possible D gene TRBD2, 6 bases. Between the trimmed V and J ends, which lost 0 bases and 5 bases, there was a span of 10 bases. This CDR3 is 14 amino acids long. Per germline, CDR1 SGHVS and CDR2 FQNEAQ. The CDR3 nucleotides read TGTGCCAGCAGCTTAGCGCCTAGCGTGGAGACCCAGTACTTC. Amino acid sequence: CASSLAPSVETQYF. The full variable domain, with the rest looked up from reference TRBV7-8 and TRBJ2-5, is GAGVSQSPRYKVAKRGQDVALRCDPISGHVSLFWYQQALGQGPEFLTYFQNEAQLDKSGLPSDRFFAERPEGSVSTLKIQRTQQEDSAVYLCASSLAPSVETQYFGPGTRLLVL.

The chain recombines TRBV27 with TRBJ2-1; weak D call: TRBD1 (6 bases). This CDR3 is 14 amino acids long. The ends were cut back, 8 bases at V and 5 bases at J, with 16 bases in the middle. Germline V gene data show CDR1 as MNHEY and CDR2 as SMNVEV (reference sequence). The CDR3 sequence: CASAKGGRDNEQFF. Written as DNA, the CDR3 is TGTGCCAGCGCGAAAGGGGGAAGGGACAATGAGCAGTTCTTC.

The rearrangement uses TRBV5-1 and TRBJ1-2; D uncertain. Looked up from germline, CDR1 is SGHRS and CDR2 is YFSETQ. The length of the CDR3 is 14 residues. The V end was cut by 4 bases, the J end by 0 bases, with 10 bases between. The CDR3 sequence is CASSPRLANYGYTF. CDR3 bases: TGCGCCAGCAGCCCCCGTCTTGCTAACTATGGCTACACCTTC.

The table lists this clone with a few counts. CDR3 loop: CASSFETGGNSPLHF. In nucleotides, the CDR3 is TGTGCCAGCAGCTTTGAAACAGGGGGCAATTCACCCCTCCACTTT. The chain joins TRBV7-6 to TRBJ1-6; TRBD1 matches 9 bases. Looked up from germline, CDR1 is SGHVS and CDR2 is FNYEAQ. The V gene end was trimmed by 3 bases and the J gene end by 7 bases; junction bases not matched to a gene: 4. The CDR3 consists of 15 residues.

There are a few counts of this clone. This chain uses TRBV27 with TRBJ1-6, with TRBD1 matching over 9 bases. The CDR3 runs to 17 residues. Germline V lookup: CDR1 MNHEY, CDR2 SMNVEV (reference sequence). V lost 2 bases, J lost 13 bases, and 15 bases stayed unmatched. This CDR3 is CASSLQMTGTGKFPLHF. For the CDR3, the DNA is TGTGCCAGCAGTTTACAGATGACCGGGACAGGGAAGTTTCCCCTCCACTTT.

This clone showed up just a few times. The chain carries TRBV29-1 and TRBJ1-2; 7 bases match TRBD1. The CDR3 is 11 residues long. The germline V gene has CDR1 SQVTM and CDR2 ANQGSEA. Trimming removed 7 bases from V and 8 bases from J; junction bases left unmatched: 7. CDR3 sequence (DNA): TGCAGCGCCCCCGGGGGACAGGGCTACACCTTC. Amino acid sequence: CSAPGGQGYTF.

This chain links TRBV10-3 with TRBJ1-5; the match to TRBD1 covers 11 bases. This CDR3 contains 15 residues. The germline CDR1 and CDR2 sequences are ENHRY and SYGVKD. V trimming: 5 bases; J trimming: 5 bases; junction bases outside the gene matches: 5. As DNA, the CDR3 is TGTGCCATCAGTCCGGGACAGGGGGTTGATCAGCCCCAGCATTTT. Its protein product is CAISPGQGVDQPQHF.

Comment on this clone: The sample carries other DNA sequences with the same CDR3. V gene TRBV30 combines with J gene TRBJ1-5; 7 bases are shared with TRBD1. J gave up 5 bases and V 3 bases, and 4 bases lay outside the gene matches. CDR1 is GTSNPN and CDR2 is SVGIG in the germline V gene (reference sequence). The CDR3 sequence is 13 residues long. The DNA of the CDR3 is TGTGCCTGGAGCCCTCAGGGGGATCAGCCCCAGCATTTT. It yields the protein CAWSPQGDQPQHF.

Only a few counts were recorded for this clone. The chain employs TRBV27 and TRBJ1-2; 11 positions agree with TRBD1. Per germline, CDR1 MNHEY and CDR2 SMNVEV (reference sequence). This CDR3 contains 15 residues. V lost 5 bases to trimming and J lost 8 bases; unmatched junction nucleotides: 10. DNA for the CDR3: TGTGCCAGCAGTCCAAGGACAGGGGGCGCGGGAGGCTACACCTTC. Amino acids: CASSPRTGGAGGYTF.

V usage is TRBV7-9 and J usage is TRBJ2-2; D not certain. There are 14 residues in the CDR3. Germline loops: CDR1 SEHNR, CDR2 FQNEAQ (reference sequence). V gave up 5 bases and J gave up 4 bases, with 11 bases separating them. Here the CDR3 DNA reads TGTGCCAGCAGCCCCCGGGTGGCCACCGGGGAGCTGTTTTTT. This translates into CASSPRVATGELFF.

The CDR3 region is CASSEVAGRNNEQFF. CDR3 DNA: TGTGCCAGCAGTGAAGTAGCGGGGCGGAACAATGAGCAGTTCTTC. The chain recombines TRBV2 with TRBJ2-1; 8 bases map to TRBD2. Trimming cost V 1 base and J 5 bases; bases outside gene matches: 4. CDR1 and CDR2 (germline): SNHLY, FYNNEI. The CDR3 has 15 amino acids.

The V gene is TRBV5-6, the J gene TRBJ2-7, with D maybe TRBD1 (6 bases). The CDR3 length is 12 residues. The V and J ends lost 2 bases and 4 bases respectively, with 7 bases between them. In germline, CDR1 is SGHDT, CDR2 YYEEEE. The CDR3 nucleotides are TGTGCCAGCAGCTTCCAGGGGTACGAGCAGTACTTC. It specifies CASSFQGYEQYF.

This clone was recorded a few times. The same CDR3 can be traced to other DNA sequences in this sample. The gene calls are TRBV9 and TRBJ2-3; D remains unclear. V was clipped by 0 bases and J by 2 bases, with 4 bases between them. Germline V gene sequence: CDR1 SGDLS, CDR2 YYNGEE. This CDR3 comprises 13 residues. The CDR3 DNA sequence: TGTGCCAGCAGCGTAGGCCCCACAGATACGCAGTATTTT. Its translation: CASSVGPTDTQYF.

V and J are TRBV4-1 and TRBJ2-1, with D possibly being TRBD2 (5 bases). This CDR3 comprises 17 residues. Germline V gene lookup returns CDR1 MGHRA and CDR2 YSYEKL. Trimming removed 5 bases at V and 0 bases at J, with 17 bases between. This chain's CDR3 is CASSTRTRGGSYNEQFF. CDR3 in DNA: TGCGCCAGCAGCACGCGAACTAGAGGTGGCTCCTACAATGAGCAGTTCTTC.

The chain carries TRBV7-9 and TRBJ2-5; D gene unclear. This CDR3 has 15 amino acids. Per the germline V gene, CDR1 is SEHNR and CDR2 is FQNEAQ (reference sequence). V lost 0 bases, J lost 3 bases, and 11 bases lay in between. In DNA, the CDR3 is TGTGCCAGCAGCTTAGCGCCAGCCAGAGAAGAGACCCAGTACTTC. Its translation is CASSLAPAREETQYF.

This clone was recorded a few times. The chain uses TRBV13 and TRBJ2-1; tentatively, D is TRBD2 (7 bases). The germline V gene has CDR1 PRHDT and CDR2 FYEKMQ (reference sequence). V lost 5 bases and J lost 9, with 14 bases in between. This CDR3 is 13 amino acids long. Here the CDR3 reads CASSVRGAGEQFF. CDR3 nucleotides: TGTGCCAGCAGCGTCCGGGGGGCGGGTGAGCAGTTCTTC.

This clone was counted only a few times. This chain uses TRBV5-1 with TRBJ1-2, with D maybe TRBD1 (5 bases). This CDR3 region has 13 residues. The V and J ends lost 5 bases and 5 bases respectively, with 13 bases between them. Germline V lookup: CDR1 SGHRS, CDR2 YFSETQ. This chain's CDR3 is CASRDDREYGYTF. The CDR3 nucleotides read TGCGCCAGCAGGGATGACAGAGAGTATGGCTACACCTTC.

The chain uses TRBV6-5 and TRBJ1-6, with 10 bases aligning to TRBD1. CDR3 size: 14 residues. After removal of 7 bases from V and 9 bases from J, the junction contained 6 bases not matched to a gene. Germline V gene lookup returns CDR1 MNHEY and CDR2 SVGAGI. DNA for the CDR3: TGTGCCAGCACCCAGGGGACAGGGGTTTCACCCCTCCACTTT. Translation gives CASTQGTGVSPLHF.

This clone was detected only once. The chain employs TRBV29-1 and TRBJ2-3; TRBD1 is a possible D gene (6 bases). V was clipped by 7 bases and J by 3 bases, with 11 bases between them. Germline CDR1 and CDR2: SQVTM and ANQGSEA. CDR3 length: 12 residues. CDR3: CSALRGTDTQYF. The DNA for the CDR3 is TGCAGCGCCCTCAGGGGTACAGATACGCAGTATTTT.

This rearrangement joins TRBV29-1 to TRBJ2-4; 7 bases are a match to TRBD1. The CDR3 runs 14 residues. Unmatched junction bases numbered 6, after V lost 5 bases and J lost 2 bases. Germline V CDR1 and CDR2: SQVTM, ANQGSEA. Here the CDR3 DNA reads TGCAGCGTTCTGACAGGGCTTACCAAAAACATTCAGTACTTC. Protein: CSVLTGLTKNIQYF.

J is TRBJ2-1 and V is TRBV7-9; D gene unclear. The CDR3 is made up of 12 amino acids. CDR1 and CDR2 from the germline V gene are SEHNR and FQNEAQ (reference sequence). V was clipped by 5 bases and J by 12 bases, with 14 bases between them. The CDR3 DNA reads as TGTGCCAGCAGCCCCTCGACCGTCTGGCAGTTCTTC. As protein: CASSPSTVWQFF.

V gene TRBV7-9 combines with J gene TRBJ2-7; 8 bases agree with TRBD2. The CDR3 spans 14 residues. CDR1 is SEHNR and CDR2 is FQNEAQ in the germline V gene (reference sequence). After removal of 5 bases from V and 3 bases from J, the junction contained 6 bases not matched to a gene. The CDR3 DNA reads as TGTGCCAGCAGCCTCGGGGGGGTAAACTACGAGCAGTACTTC. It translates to CASSLGGVNYEQYF. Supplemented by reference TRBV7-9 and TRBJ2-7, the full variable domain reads DTGVSQNPRHKITKRGQNVTFRCDPISEHNRLYWYRQTLGQGPEFLTYFQNEAQLEKSRLLSDRFSAERPKGSFSTLEIQRTEQGDSAMYLCASSLGGVNYEQYFGPGTRLTVT.